Shown below are 5 T cell receptor beta chains from a single sample sequenced in a study of radiotherapy plus CTLA-4 blockade in lung cancer. Repertoires were generated with immunoSEQ multiplex PCR, while TCRdb's copy carries only in-frame clones and drops some. Among tens of thousands of clones listed, roughly four fifths were seen once. Sequencing used peripheral blood, obtained from a patient treated with radiotherapy plus ipilimumab. Receptors were obtained from a human donor with non-small cell lung cancer that progressed on radiotherapy plus ipilimumab.

This clone was seen only a few times. The gene calls are TRBV4-1 and TRBJ2-7, with TRBD2 matching 10 bases. This CDR3 has 15 amino acids. Germline assignment: CDR1 MGHRA and CDR2 YSYEKL. With 5 bases clipped from V and 3 bases from J, the junction kept 7 bases outside the gene matches. CDR3: CASSASSGSVYEQYF. In DNA, the CDR3 is TGCGCCAGCAGCGCCTCTAGCGGGAGTGTCTACGAGCAGTACTTC.

This clone came up a few times. This chain connects TRBV19 to TRBJ1-2, with D unresolved. CDR1 and CDR2 from the germline V gene are LNHDA and SQIVND (reference sequence). This CDR3 is built from 13 residues. V was cut by 7 bases and J by 4 bases, with 13 bases left in between. The DNA of the CDR3 is TGTGCCAGTAAGGGAGGCCGCTTCTATGGCTACACCTTC. As protein: CASKGGRFYGYTF. Full variable domain (outside the CDR3, taken from reference TRBV19 and TRBJ1-2): DGGITQSPKYLFRKEGQNVTLSCEQNLNHDAMYWYRQDPGQGLRLIYYSQIVNDFQKGDIAEGYSVSREKKESFPLTVTSAQKNPTAFYLCASKGGRFYGYTFGSGTRLTVV.

This sequence joins TRBV5-1 and TRBJ2-7, with a weak D call TRBD2 (5 bases). Trimming left V 2 bases short and J 6 bases short, with 9 bases between. The CDR3 contains 12 residues. Germline assignment: CDR1 SGHRS and CDR2 YFSETQ. The CDR3 is CASSFGGPEQYF. CDR3 bases: TGCGCCAGCAGCTTTGGAGGCCCCGAGCAGTACTTC.

The genes are TRBV14 and TRBJ2-7, with 12 bases lining up with TRBD1. There are 17 residues in the CDR3. Germline values: CDR1 SGHDN, CDR2 FVKESK. V lost 1 base to trimming and J lost 5 bases; unmatched junction nucleotides: 9. The CDR3 spells CASSQASLRDRGHEQYF. CDR3 bases: TGTGCCAGCAGCCAAGCTAGCCTCCGGGACAGGGGGCACGAGCAGTACTTC.

This chain connects TRBV5-6 to TRBJ2-1; D gene unclear. V dropped 5 bases and J dropped 4 bases, with 19 bases sitting between them. Germline V gene lookup returns CDR1 SGHDT and CDR2 YYEEEE. This CDR3 comprises 16 residues. The CDR3 DNA reads as TGTGCCAGCAGTCCCGGACCGTCCCATCTTTACAATGAGCAGTTCTTC. The encoded protein is CASSPGPSHLYNEQFF.